The table lists the clone carrying this T cell receptor (beta chain) with a few counts. Its target is unknown. These data are taken from a study of CD8 T cells in ankylosing spondylitis. Notes on the study in general: A subset of motif variants has previously been described in the synovial fluid and blood of reactive arthritis. Disease-associated clonotypes exhibited CD8+ identity and were relatively infrequent in peripheral blood. Reportedly, matched ankylosing spondylitis synovial fluid was significantly enriched for disease-linked clones.

Germline values: CDR1 MNHNS, CDR2 SASEGT. CDR3 length: 15 residues. Deletions cut 1 base from V and 0 bases from J, with 7 bases between. MiXCR, applied by TCRdb to the 5' RACE reads, yields one record per CDR3 protein. The repertoire holds about 170,000 distinct CDR3 sequences, with 15% to 20% as singletons. The chain joins TRBV6-1 to TRBJ1-3; D call uncertain. This sequence originates from a male donor with ankylosing spondylitis or in good health (not recorded which). Sequencing used blood, either unsorted or a sorted T cell fraction (not recorded which). The CDR3 DNA reads TGTGCCAGCAGTGAAGGAGTCACCTCTGGAAACACCATATATTTT. Encoded protein: CASSEGVTSGNTIYF.